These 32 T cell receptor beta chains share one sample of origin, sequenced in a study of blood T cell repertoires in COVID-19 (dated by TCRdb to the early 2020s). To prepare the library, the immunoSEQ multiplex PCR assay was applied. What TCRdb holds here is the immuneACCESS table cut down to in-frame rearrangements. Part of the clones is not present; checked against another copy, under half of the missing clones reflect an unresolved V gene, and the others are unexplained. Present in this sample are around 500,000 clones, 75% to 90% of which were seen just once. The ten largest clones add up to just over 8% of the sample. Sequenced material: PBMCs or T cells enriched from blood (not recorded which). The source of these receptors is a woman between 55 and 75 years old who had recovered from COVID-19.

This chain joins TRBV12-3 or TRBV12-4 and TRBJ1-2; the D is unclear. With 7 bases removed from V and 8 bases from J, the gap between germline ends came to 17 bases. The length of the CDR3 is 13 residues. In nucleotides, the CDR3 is TGTGCCAGCACTCCCCAAGGAAGGAGCGGCTACACCTTC. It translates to CASTPQGRSGYTF.

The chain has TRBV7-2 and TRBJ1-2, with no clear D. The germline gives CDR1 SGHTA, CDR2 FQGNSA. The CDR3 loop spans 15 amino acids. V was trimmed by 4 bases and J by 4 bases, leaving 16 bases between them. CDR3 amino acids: CASSSAGLVGYGYTF. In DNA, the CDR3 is TGTGCCAGCAGCTCCGCCGGACTGGTCGGCTATGGCTACACCTTC.

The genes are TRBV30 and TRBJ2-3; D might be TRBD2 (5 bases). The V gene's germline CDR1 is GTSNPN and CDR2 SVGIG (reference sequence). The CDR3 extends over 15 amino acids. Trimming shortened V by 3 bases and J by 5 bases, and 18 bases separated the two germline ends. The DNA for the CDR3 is TGTGCCTGGAGCCCGGGGTCCCTAGCCGGAGATACGCAGTATTTT. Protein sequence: CAWSPGSLAGDTQYF.

CDR3: CASSPSQNTDTQYF. The CDR3 DNA is TGCGCCAGCAGCCCCTCTCAGAACACAGATACGCAGTATTTT. V usage is TRBV5-1 and J usage is TRBJ2-3; unclear D gene. The CDR3 loop spans 14 amino acids. Per germline, CDR1 SGHRS and CDR2 YFSETQ. V was pared by 4 bases and J by 2 bases, with 11 bases between.

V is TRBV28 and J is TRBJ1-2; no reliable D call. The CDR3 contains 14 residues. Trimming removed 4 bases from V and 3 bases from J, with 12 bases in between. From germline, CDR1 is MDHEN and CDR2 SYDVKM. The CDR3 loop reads CASSSSHMYYGYTF. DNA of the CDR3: TGTGCCAGCAGTTCCTCCCACATGTACTATGGCTACACCTTC.

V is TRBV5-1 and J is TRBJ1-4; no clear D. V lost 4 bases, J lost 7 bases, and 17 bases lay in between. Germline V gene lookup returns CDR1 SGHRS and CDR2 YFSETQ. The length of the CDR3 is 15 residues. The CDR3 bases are TGCGCCAGCAGCCCCCACATGGGTTCGGGTGAAAAACTGTTTTTT. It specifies CASSPHMGSGEKLFF.

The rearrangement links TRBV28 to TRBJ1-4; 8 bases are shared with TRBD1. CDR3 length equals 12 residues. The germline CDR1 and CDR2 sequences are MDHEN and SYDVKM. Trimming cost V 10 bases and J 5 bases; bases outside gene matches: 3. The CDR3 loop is CATRQGNEKLFF. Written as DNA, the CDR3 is TGTGCCACCCGACAGGGGAATGAAAAACTGTTTTTT.

The CDR3, as DNA: TGTGCCAGCAGTCGGGGAAGTCAGCCCCAGCATTTT. It encodes CASSRGSQPQHF. The chain joins TRBV6-5 to TRBJ1-5; the D is unclear. V was trimmed by 5 bases and J by 6 bases, leaving 8 bases between them. This CDR3 has 12 amino acids. Looked up from germline, CDR1 is MNHEY and CDR2 is SVGAGI.

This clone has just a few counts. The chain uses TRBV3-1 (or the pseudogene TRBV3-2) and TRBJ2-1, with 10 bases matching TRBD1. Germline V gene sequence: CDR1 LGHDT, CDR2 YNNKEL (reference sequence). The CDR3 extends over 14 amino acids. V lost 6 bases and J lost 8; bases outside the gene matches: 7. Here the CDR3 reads CASRGQGSLDEQFF. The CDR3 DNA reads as TGTGCCAGCAGGGGACAGGGGTCTTTGGATGAGCAGTTCTTC.

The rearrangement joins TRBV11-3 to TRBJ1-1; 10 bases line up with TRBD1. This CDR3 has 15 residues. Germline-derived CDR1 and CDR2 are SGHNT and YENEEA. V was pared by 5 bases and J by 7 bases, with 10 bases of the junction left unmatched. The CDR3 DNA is TGTGCCAGCAGCCTACCCCGGGACAGGGGATATGAAGCTTTCTTT. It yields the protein CASSLPRDRGYEAFF.

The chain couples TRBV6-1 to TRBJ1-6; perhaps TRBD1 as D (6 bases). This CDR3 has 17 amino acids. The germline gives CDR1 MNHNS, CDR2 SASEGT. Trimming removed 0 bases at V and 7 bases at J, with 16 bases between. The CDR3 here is CASSEANYGTRNSPLHF. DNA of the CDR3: TGTGCCAGCAGTGAAGCTAATTACGGGACACGCAATTCACCCCTCCACTTT.

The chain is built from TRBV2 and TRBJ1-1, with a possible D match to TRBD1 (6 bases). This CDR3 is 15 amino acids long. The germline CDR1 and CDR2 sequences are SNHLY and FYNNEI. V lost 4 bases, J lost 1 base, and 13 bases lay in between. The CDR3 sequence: CASSAAGGANTEAFF. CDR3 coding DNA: TGTGCCAGCAGTGCCGCGGGGGGGGCGAACACTGAAGCTTTCTTT.

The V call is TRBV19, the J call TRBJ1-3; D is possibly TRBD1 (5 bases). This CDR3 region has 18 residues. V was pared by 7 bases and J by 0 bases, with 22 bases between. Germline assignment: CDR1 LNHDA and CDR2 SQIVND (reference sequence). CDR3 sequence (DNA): TGTGCCAGTATAGAGTCGGACACCCTCGGCTCCTCTGGAAACACCATATATTTT. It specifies CASIESDTLGSSGNTIYF.

CDR3 sequence reads: CASSTGEGENSPLHF. The CDR3 coding sequence is TGTGCCAGTAGCACAGGGGAAGGAGAGAATTCACCCCTCCACTTT. This rearrangement joins TRBV19 to TRBJ1-6; 7 positions match TRBD1. The CDR3 runs to 15 residues. The V gene's germline CDR1 is LNHDA and CDR2 SQIVND (reference sequence). V lost 6 bases, J lost 7 bases, and 9 bases stayed unmatched.

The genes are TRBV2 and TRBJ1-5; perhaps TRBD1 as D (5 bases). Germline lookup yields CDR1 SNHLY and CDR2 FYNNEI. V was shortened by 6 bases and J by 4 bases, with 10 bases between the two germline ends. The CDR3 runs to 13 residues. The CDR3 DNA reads TGTGCCAGCAGAGCAGACAGAAATCAGCCCCAGCATTTT. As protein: CASRADRNQPQHF.

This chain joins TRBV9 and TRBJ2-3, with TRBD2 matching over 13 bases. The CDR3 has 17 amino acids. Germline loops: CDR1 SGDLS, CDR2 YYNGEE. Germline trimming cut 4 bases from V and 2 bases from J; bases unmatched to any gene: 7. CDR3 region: CASSLRTSGGITDTQYF. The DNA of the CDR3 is TGTGCCAGCAGCCTACGGACTAGCGGGGGAATCACAGATACGCAGTATTTT.

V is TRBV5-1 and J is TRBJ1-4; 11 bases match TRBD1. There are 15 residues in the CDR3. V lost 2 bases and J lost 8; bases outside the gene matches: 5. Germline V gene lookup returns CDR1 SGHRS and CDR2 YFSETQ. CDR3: CASSLGTGGQEKLFF. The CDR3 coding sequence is TGCGCCAGCAGCTTAGGGACAGGGGGACAGGAAAAACTGTTTTTT. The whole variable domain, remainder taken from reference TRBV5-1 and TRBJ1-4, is KAGVTQTPRYLIKTRGQQVTLSCSPISGHRSVSWYQQTPGQGLQFLFEYFSETQRNKGNFPGRFSGRQFSNSRSEMNVSTLELGDSALYLCASSLGTGGQEKLFFGSGTQLSVL.

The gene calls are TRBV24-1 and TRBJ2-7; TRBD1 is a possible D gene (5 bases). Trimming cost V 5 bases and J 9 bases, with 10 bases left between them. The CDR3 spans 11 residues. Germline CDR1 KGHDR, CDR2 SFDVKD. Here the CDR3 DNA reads TGTGCCACCAGTGCTAAGGGGTTGCAGTACGTC. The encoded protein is CATSAKGLQYV.

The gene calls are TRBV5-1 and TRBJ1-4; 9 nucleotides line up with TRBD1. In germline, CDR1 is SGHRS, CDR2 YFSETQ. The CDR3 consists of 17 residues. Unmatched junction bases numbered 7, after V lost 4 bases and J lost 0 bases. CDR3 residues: CASSKGQGKSTNEKLFF. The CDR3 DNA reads TGCGCCAGCAGCAAGGGACAGGGTAAGTCAACTAATGAAAAACTGTTTTTT.

CDR3 residues: CASSDTPTGDLRDEQFF. CDR3 nucleotide sequence: TGTGCCAGCAGTGATACCCCGACAGGCGATCTTAGGGATGAGCAGTTCTTC. This chain links TRBV6-1 with TRBJ2-1, with D perhaps matching TRBD1 (6 bases). Trimming shortened V by 3 bases and J by 8 bases, and 23 bases separated the two germline ends. This CDR3 comprises 17 residues. Looked up from germline, CDR1 is MNHNS and CDR2 is SASEGT.

The DNA for the CDR3 is TGTGCCAGCAGTTACCCGACAGGTTCTACTGAAGCTTTCTTT. It specifies CASSYPTGSTEAFF. The chain joins TRBV6-5 to TRBJ1-1; TRBD1 is a possible D gene (6 bases). The CDR3 spans 14 residues. V gave up 2 bases and J gave up 5 bases, with 12 bases separating them. The germline V gene encodes CDR1 MNHEY and CDR2 SVGAGI.

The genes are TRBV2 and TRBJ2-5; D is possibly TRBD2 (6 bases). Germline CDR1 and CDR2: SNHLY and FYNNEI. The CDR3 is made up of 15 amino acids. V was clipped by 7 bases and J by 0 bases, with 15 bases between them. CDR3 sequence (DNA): TGTGCCAGCACCCGCGGGGACTCGTACCAAGAGACCCAGTACTTC. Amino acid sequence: CASTRGDSYQETQYF.

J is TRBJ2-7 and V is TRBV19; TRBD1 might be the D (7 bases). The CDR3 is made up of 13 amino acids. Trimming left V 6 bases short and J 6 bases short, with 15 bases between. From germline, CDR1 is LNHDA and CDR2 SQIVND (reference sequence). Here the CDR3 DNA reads TGTGCCAGTAGCGTAAACAGGGGAGGCGAGCAGTACGTC. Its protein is CASSVNRGGEQYV.

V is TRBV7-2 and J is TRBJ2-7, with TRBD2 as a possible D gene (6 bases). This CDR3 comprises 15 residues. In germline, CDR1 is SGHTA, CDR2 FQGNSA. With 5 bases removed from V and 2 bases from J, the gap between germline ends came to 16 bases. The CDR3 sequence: CASSPTRRGTYEQYF. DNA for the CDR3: TGTGCCAGCAGCCCCACCCGGAGGGGAACCTACGAGCAGTACTTC.

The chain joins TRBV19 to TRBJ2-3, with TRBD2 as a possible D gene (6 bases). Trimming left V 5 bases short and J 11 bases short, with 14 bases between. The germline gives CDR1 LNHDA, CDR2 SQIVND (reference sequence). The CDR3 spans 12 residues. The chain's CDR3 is CASSFPGLKQYF. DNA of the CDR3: TGTGCCAGTAGTTTCCCGGGACTGAAGCAGTATTTT.

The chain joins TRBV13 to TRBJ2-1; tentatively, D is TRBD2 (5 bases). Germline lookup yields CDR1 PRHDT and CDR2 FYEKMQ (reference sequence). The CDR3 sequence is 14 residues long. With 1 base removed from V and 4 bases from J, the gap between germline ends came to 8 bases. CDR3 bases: TGTGCCAGCAGCTTAGAGGGAGATTACAATGAGCAGTTCTTC. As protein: CASSLEGDYNEQFF.

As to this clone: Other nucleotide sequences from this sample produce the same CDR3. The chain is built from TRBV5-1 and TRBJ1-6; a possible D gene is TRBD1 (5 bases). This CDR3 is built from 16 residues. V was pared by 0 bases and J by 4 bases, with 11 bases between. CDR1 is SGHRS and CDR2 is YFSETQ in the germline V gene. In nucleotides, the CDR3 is TGCGCCAGCAGCTTGGCCGGGGGACGGTATAATTCACCCCTCCACTTT. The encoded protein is CASSLAGGRYNSPLHF.

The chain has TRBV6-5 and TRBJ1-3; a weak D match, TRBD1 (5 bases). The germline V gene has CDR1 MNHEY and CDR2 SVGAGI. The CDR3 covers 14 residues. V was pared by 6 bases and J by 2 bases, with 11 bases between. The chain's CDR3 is CASRTGLTGNTIYF. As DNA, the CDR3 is TGTGCCAGCAGAACGGGACTGACTGGAAACACCATATATTTT.

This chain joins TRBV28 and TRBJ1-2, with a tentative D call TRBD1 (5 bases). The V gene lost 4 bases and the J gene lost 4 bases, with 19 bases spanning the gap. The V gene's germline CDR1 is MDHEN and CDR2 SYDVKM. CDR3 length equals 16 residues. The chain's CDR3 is CASSSPLGRQPYGYTF. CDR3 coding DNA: TGTGCCAGCAGTTCGCCTTTGGGGCGTCAACCCTATGGCTACACCTTC.

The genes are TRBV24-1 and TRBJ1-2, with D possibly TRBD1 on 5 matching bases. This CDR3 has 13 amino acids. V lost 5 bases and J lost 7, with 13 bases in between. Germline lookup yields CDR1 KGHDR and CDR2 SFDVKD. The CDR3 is CATSVDTLSGYTF. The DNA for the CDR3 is TGTGCCACCAGTGTGGACACCCTCAGTGGCTACACCTTC.

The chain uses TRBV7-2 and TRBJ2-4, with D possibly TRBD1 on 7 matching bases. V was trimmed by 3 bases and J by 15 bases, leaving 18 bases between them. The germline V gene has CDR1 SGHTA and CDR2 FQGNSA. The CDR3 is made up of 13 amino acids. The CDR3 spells CASSLGGRRDRYF. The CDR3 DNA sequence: TGTGCCAGCAGCTTGGGAGGACGGCGGGACAGGTACTTC. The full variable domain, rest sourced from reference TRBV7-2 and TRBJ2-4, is GAGVSQSPSNKVTEKGKDVELRCDPISGHTALYWYRQSLGQGLEFLIYFQGNSAPDKSGLPSDRFSAERTGGSVSTLTIQRTQQEDSAVYLCASSLGGRRDRYFGAGTRLSVL.

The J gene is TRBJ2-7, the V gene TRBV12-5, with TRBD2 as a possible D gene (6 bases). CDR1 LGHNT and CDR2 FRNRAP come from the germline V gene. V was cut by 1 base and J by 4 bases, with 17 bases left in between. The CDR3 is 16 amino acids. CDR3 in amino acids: CASGLGAGTYGYEQYF. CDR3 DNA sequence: TGTGCTAGTGGTTTGGGGGCGGGGACTTATGGGTACGAGCAGTACTTC. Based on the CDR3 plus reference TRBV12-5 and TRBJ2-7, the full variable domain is DARVTQTPRHKVTEMGQEVTMRCQPILGHNTVFWYRQTMMQGLELLAYFRNRAPLDDSGMPKDRFSAEMPDATLATLKIQPSEPRDSAVYFCASGLGAGTYGYEQYFGPGTRLTVT.